The table lists the clone carrying this T cell receptor beta chain with a few counts. TCRdb passed the 5' RACE reads through MiXCR, listing each CDR3 protein once. In the table there are hundreds of thousands of distinct CDR3 sequences, approximately 15% of which are singletons. The CDR3 has 15 amino acids. V shed 5 bases, J shed 6 bases, and the junction held 11 bases outside the gene matches. Germline V gene sequence: CDR1 SEHNR, CDR2 FQNEAQ (reference sequence). This sample stems from a study of T-cell memory formation after mild COVID-19. This clonotype originated in a man between 18 and 29 years old who had mild COVID-19 (a few samples of this study predate the infection). Cell type and time point are not known. The sequenced material came from PBMCs or a T cell subset sorted from them (not recorded which). This chain joins TRBV7-9 and TRBJ1-1; TRBD1 matches at 8 bases. CDR3 DNA sequence: TGTGCCAGCAGCCCGTCCCAGGGGGCTTGGTCTGAAGCTTTCTTT. Encoded protein: CASSPSQGAWSEAFF.